These 9 T cell receptor beta chains share one sample of origin, sequenced in a study of T cell repertoires in cytomegalovirus infection. Each CDR3 protein gets one entry after TCRdb re-called the reads with MiXCR. The repertoire holds 630,000 or so distinct CDR3 sequences, with roughly 24% as singletons. Material for sequencing was CD8+ T cells from PBMCs. These receptors were collected from a human donor in good health (CMV status not recorded). Some clones in this sample may be carry-over from other donors' samples.

V and J are TRBV6-2 or TRBV6-3 and TRBJ1-1, with 8 bases matching TRBD1. Germline V lookup: CDR1 MNHEY, CDR2 SVGEGT. The CDR3 consists of 13 residues. With V trimmed by 4 bases and J by 5 bases, 3 bases remained unmatched. CDR3 loop: CASSWTGSTEAFF. CDR3 in DNA: TGTGCCAGCAGTTGGACAGGGTCGACTGAAGCTTTCTTT.

This chain uses TRBV10-3 with TRBJ2-7, with D unclear. The CDR3 spans 12 residues. V was clipped by 8 bases and J by 0 bases, with 8 bases between them. Germline-derived CDR1 and CDR2 are ENHRY and SYGVKD. The CDR3 DNA follows: TGTGCCATCCGCGACAACTCCTACGAGCAGTACGTC. Protein sequence: CAIRDNSYEQYV.

This clonotype was seen ten or more times. This sequence joins TRBV7-6 and TRBJ2-1; 7 bases fit TRBD1. Germline V CDR1 and CDR2: SGHVS, FNYEAQ. With 3 bases clipped from V and 7 bases from J, the junction kept 6 bases outside the gene matches. The CDR3 loop spans 14 amino acids. The CDR3 region has the DNA TGTGCCAGCAGCTTTACGACAGGGTATAATGAGCAGTTCTTC. Translated, it gives CASSFTTGYNEQFF. Full variable domain (outside the CDR3, taken from reference TRBV7-6 and TRBJ2-1): GAGVSQSPRYKVTKRGQDVALRCDPISGHVSLYWYRQALGQGPEFLTYFNYEAQQDKSGLPNDRFSAERPEGSISTLTIQRTEQRDSAMYRCASSFTTGYNEQFFGPGTRLTVL.

The table lists this clonotype with a few counts. The genes are TRBV28 and TRBJ2-3; D remains unclear. Germline CDR1 is MDHEN and CDR2 is SYDVKM. V was shortened by 4 bases and J by 0 bases, with 11 bases between the two germline ends. The CDR3 is 15 residues long. CDR3 nucleotide sequence: TGTGCCAGCAGTTCCGACTTGTACAGCACAGATACGCAGTATTTT. Translated, it gives CASSSDLYSTDTQYF. The complete variable domain, with remaining parts taken from reference TRBV28 and TRBJ2-3, reads DVKVTQSSRYLVKRTGEKVFLECVQDMDHENMFWYRQDPGLGLRLIYFSYDVKMKEKGDIPEGYSVSREKKERFSLILESASTNQTSMYLCASSSDLYSTDTQYFGPGTRLTVL.

This clonotype was recorded a few times. This sequence joins TRBV4-1 and TRBJ2-7; D might be TRBD2 (5 bases). Germline assignment: CDR1 MGHRA and CDR2 YSYEKL. Trimming removed 1 base from V and 7 bases from J, with 20 bases in between. This CDR3 is built from 16 residues. The CDR3 is CASSQVTPGFTGEQYF. CDR3 sequence (DNA): TGCGCCAGCAGCCAAGTCACTCCGGGGTTCACGGGGGAGCAGTACTTC.

Here the CDR3 reads CASSFGQGTADEAFF. CDR3 DNA: TGCGCCAGCAGCTTTGGACAGGGAACCGCCGATGAAGCTTTCTTT. This chain links TRBV5-1 with TRBJ1-1; 8 nucleotides line up with TRBD1. Germline CDR1 is SGHRS and CDR2 is YFSETQ. The CDR3 is 15 amino acids. With V trimmed by 2 bases and J by 7 bases, 10 bases remained unmatched.

This sequence joins TRBV29-1 and TRBJ1-1; D might be TRBD1 (5 bases). Trimming stripped 4 bases from V and 4 bases from J, with 13 bases between. There are 13 residues in the CDR3. Germline lookup yields CDR1 SQVTM and CDR2 ANQGSEA. The CDR3 reads CSVAEGVGTEAFF. The CDR3 DNA sequence: TGCAGCGTTGCGGAAGGGGTCGGCACTGAAGCTTTCTTT.

This chain uses TRBV6-8 with TRBJ2-5; D is ambiguous. In germline, CDR1 is MNHGY, CDR2 SAAAGT. The CDR3 consists of 14 residues. Trimming removed 2 bases from V and 3 bases from J, with 10 bases in between. The chain's CDR3 is CASSYPFPEETQYF. CDR3 sequence (DNA): TGTGCCAGCAGTTACCCGTTCCCCGAAGAGACCCAGTACTTC.

This sequence joins TRBV27 and TRBJ2-2, with D tentatively TRBD2 (6 bases). Trimming stripped 10 bases from V and 4 bases from J, with 16 bases between. The CDR3 has 14 residues. Germline CDR1 and CDR2: MNHEY and SMNVEV (reference sequence). CDR3 bases: TGTGCCACCTCCTGGGGACTCAGCACCGGGGAGCTGTTTTTT. This encodes CATSWGLSTGELFF.